This TCR beta chain was retrieved from a study of cytomegalovirus exposure and HLA in healthy donors. Germline V gives CDR1 SGHRS, CDR2 YFSETQ. There are 16 residues in the CDR3. V gave up 3 bases and J gave up 1 base; unmatched junction bases: 8. Measured with immunoSEQ multiplex PCR; TCRdb has only the in-frame clones, and not every one. Counted here are approximately 180,000 clones, around nine tenths occurring once; the ten biggest clones make up roughly 1.5%. This clonotype was sampled from a woman in her 30s in good health and CMV-seronegative. Sequencing used PBMCs. The gene calls are TRBV5-1 and TRBJ2-7; 9 bases match TRBD1. The CDR3 here is CASSSGTGFGSYEQYF. CDR3 coding DNA: TGCGCCAGCAGCTCCGGGACAGGGTTTGGGTCCTACGAGCAGTACTTC.